The present TCR beta chain was sequenced within a study of blood T cell repertoires in COVID-19. Across the whole study: The United States, Italy and Spain were the sources of the acute and convalescent COVID-19 samples. The cDNA or gDNA used as material had been derived from T cells, B-cell-depleted T cells, or PBMCs.

Method: immunoSEQ multiplex PCR; TCRdb's copy keeps in-frame clones and lacks some. This sample carries roughly 100,000 clones, roughly 85% of them seen once, and the ten largest clones take around 4.5%. The sample taken for sequencing was peripheral blood. This clonotype originated in a man between 45 and 60 years old with acute or convalescent COVID-19.

CDR3 loop: CASSFRGLELGTEAFF. The CDR3 DNA reads as TGTGCCAGCAGCTTTCGCGGGTTGGAGTTGGGTACTGAAGCTTTCTTT. This rearrangement joins TRBV27 to TRBJ1-1; D ambiguous. The V and J ends lost 6 bases and 5 bases respectively, with 22 bases between them. The length of the CDR3 is 16 residues. CDR1 is MNHEY, CDR2 SMNVEV, per germline (reference sequence).